These 26 T cell receptor beta chains were sequenced from one sample in a study of cytomegalovirus exposure and HLA in healthy donors. Primers: 60 Vbeta forward and 13 Jbeta reverse. Assay used: immunoSEQ multiplex PCR; TCRdb lists only in-frame clones, some missing. The data contain around 180,000 clones, around 73% of them singletons. Sequenced: PBMCs. All receptors come from a man aged 60 to 75 in good health and CMV-seronegative.

The rearrangement joins TRBV19 to TRBJ1-5; 7 nucleotides agree with TRBD1. The germline V gene encodes CDR1 LNHDA and CDR2 SQIVND (reference sequence). Trimming took 6 bases from V and 3 from J; bases not matched to a gene: 11. The CDR3 has 16 amino acids. CDR3 loop: CASSKPTGAVNQPQHF. In DNA, the CDR3 is TGTGCCAGTAGCAAACCTACAGGGGCCGTCAATCAGCCCCAGCATTTT.

The DNA for the CDR3 is TGCGCCAGCAGTGAGGGACTAGCGGGGTCCGCTGAGCAGTTCTTC. As protein: CASSEGLAGSAEQFF. The chain employs TRBV10-1 and TRBJ2-1, with TRBD2 matching 12 bases. The CDR3 loop spans 15 amino acids. CDR1 is WNHNN and CDR2 is SYGVQD in the germline V gene (reference sequence). The trim removed 2 bases at V and 9 bases at J, leaving 5 bases unmatched.

V usage is TRBV5-6 and J usage is TRBJ1-1; possibly TRBD1 for D (5 bases). Germline V gene lookup returns CDR1 SGHDT and CDR2 YYEEEE. The CDR3 contains 13 residues. V dropped 0 bases and J dropped 11 bases, with 14 bases sitting between them. CDR3 in DNA: TGTGCCAGCAGCTTGGGGGGTCGGGGGTTGGCTTTCTTT. Amino acid sequence: CASSLGGRGLAFF.

As DNA, the CDR3 is TGCGCCAGCAAACTTCGCGCGGGACAGGGGAGGTTGCCCCTCAATCAGCCCCAGCATTTT. This translates into CASKLRAGQGRLPLNQPQHF. The chain has TRBV23-1 and TRBJ1-5; 10 bases map to TRBD1. Being an ORF, TRBV23-1 has a function that is uncertain. The CDR3 sequence is 20 residues long. J lost 3 bases, V lost 7 bases, and 21 bases had no gene match.

V is TRBV2 and J is TRBJ1-5, with D tentatively TRBD1 (5 bases). Between the trimmed V and J ends, which lost 0 bases and 0 bases, there was a span of 9 bases. CDR3 length: 16 amino acids. Germline CDR1 is SNHLY and CDR2 is FYNNEI. The CDR3 loop is CASSEARQNSNQPQHF. The CDR3 coding sequence is TGTGCCAGCAGTGAAGCGAGACAGAATAGCAATCAGCCCCAGCATTTT.

This chain connects TRBV6-1 to TRBJ1-1; maybe TRBD1 (6 bases). The CDR3 is made up of 13 amino acids. V lost 6 bases and J 7 bases, leaving 15 bases between the germline ends. The germline V gene encodes CDR1 MNHNS and CDR2 SASEGT. CDR3 region: CASSPRQDREAFF. In nucleotides, the CDR3 is TGTGCCAGCAGCCCCCGACAGGACCGTGAAGCTTTCTTT.

The chain is built from TRBV9 and TRBJ1-2, with D uncertain. Germline V lookup: CDR1 SGDLS, CDR2 YYNGEE. The CDR3 has 12 residues. Trimming took off 2 bases at V and 2 bases at J, with 4 bases between the two ends. The CDR3 sequence: CASSVGNYGYTF. The CDR3 coding sequence is TGTGCCAGCAGCGTGGGCAACTATGGCTACACCTTC.

This clone was picked up one time. J is TRBJ1-3 and V is TRBV6-5; D unresolved. Germline CDR1 MNHEY, CDR2 SVGAGI. The CDR3 length is 15 residues. Trimming took 5 bases from V and 0 from J, leaving 11 bases between them. The CDR3 nucleotides are TGTGCCAGCAGTATTACAAGATACTCTGGAAACACCATATATTTT. Translating it yields CASSITRYSGNTIYF.

The chain couples TRBV7-2 to TRBJ2-5; D may be TRBD1 (6 bases). The V and J ends lost 5 bases and 3 bases respectively, with 10 bases between them. From germline, CDR1 is SGHTA and CDR2 FQGNSA. The CDR3 spans 13 residues. CDR3 sequence reads: CASSVNREETQYF. Here the CDR3 DNA reads TGTGCCAGCAGCGTAAACAGGGAAGAGACCCAGTACTTC.

This clone was detected only a few times. This chain connects TRBV6-5 to TRBJ2-1; 8 bases are shared with TRBD1. After removal of 5 bases from V and 0 bases from J, the junction contained 3 bases not matched to a gene. The CDR3 is 15 residues long. The germline gives CDR1 MNHEY, CDR2 SVGAGI. The CDR3 here is CASSRQGSSYNEQFF. In nucleotides, the CDR3 is TGTGCCAGCAGTCGACAGGGGAGCTCCTACAATGAGCAGTTCTTC.

The rearrangement links TRBV18 to TRBJ2-7; 7 nucleotides align to TRBD1. Trimming cost V 5 bases and J 3 bases; bases outside gene matches: 7. The CDR3 extends over 14 amino acids. Germline-derived CDR1 and CDR2 are KGHSH and LQKENI. The CDR3 nucleotides read TGTGCCAGCTCAGCAGACAGGGTCGGCTACGAGCAGTACTTC. Translated, it gives CASSADRVGYEQYF.

CDR3 amino acids: CASSLWTRSYNEQFF. In DNA, the CDR3 is TGTGCCAGCAGCTTATGGACTAGATCCTACAATGAGCAGTTCTTC. The chain recombines TRBV13 with TRBJ2-1; 7 bases map to TRBD2. CDR3 length equals 15 residues. Germline V CDR1 and CDR2: PRHDT, FYEKMQ (reference sequence). V dropped 2 bases and J dropped 1; count of bases not matched to a gene: 2. The complete variable domain, with remaining parts taken from reference TRBV13 and TRBJ2-1, reads AAGVIQSPRHLIKEKRETATLKCYPIPRHDTVYWYQQGPGQDPQFLISFYEKMQSDKGSIPDRFSAQQFSDYHSELNMSSLELGDSALYFCASSLWTRSYNEQFFGPGTRLTVL.

The J gene is TRBJ1-5, the V gene TRBV6-6; perhaps TRBD1 as D (5 bases). The CDR3 runs to 15 residues. Germline CDR1 MNHNY, CDR2 SVGAGI (reference sequence). Between the trimmed V and J ends, which lost 2 bases and 0 bases, there was a span of 8 bases. CDR3 in amino acids: CASSYRTGSNQPQHF. CDR3 coding DNA: TGTGCCAGCAGTTACCGCACAGGTAGCAATCAGCCCCAGCATTTT.

The chain joins TRBV11-1 to TRBJ2-7; D is unclear. The CDR3 is 17 residues long. The germline V gene encodes CDR1 SGHAT and CDR2 FQDESV (reference sequence). Trimming removed 5 bases at V and 2 bases at J, with 22 bases between. The CDR3: CASSLPSGTAFTYEQYF. The CDR3 nucleotides are TGTGCCAGCAGCCTCCCTTCCGGAACAGCCTTCACCTACGAGCAGTACTTC.

The rearrangement joins TRBV7-9 to TRBJ1-3; 10 bases are shared with TRBD1. The CDR3 totals 18 residues. After removal of 6 bases from V and 0 bases from J, the junction contained 11 bases not matched to a gene. CDR1 and CDR2 from the germline V gene are SEHNR and FQNEAQ (reference sequence). CDR3 DNA: TGTGCCAGCAGGGAACCGGGACAGGGGCTACTCTCTGGAAACACCATATATTTT. This gives the protein CASREPGQGLLSGNTIYF.

The chain has TRBV5-4 and TRBJ2-2, with 8 bases that match TRBD2. Germline CDR1 is SGHNT and CDR2 is YYREEE (reference sequence). V lost 4 bases to trimming and J lost 0 bases; unmatched junction nucleotides: 8. The CDR3 is made up of 17 amino acids. CDR3 in DNA: TGTGCCAGCAGCCCCGGGAGGGGAAGCGCGAACACCGGGGAGCTGTTTTTT. Protein product: CASSPGRGSANTGELFF. Filled out from reference TRBV5-4 and TRBJ2-2, the complete variable domain reads ETGVTQSPTHLIKTRGQQVTLRCSSQSGHNTVSWYQQALGQGPQFIFQYYREEENGRGNFPPRFSGLQFPNYSSELNVNALELDDSALYLCASSPGRGSANTGELFFGEGSRLTVL.

This chain links TRBV30 with TRBJ1-1; D is unclear. Between the trimmed V and J ends, which lost 3 bases and 1 base, there was a span of 9 bases. CDR3 size: 13 residues. Germline CDR1 and CDR2: GTSNPN and SVGIG (reference sequence). CDR3 DNA sequence: TGTGCCTGGAGCAGATCCTCGAACACTGAAGCTTTCTTT. It is translated as CAWSRSSNTEAFF.

The V call is TRBV5-1, the J call TRBJ2-7; maybe TRBD1 (6 bases). Germline lookup yields CDR1 SGHRS and CDR2 YFSETQ. The CDR3 covers 14 residues. Trimming stripped 1 base from V and 4 bases from J, with 12 bases between. CDR3 in DNA: TGCGCCAGCAGCTTGATGGGGGCGGGTTACGAGCAGTACTTC. This translates into CASSLMGAGYEQYF.

The chain combines TRBV28 with TRBJ1-5; tentatively, D is TRBD1 (5 bases). This CDR3 has 15 amino acids. Per the germline V gene, CDR1 is MDHEN and CDR2 is SYDVKM. Trimming stripped 3 bases from V and 3 bases from J, with 12 bases between. This CDR3 reads CASSFPGGDNQPQHF. CDR3 nucleotide sequence: TGTGCCAGCAGTTTTCCGGGGGGTGACAATCAGCCCCAGCATTTT.

V is TRBV2 and J is TRBJ1-4, with a tentative D call TRBD1 (5 bases). Germline CDR1 reads SNHLY; CDR2 reads FYNNEI. The CDR3 runs 13 residues. V was shortened by 7 bases and J by 8 bases, with 14 bases between the two germline ends. The CDR3 sequence: CASNSARGEKLFF. The CDR3 bases are TGTGCCAGCAATTCAGCGCGGGGGGAAAAACTGTTTTTT.

This clone was recorded only once. The chain uses TRBV6-1 and TRBJ2-7, with 8 bases aligning to TRBD1. Germline-derived CDR1 and CDR2 are MNHNS and SASEGT. The CDR3 has 15 residues. Trimming removed 5 bases from V and 2 bases from J; junction bases left unmatched: 8. CDR3 sequence: CASSQGQGTAYEQYF. CDR3 bases: TGTGCCAGCAGTCAAGGACAGGGAACGGCCTACGAGCAGTACTTC.

This clone was detected once. The chain links TRBV30 to TRBJ2-3; no firm D call. CDR1 is GTSNPN, CDR2 SVGIG, per germline (reference sequence). The V and J ends lost 1 base and 4 bases respectively, with 9 bases between them. The CDR3 has 13 residues. The CDR3 reads CAWSGLSPDTQYF. The DNA of the CDR3 is TGTGCCTGGAGTGGACTTTCCCCAGATACGCAGTATTTT.

In this sample, this clone turned up once. The chain joins TRBV11-3 to TRBJ2-7; TRBD2 aligns across 7 bases. Losses at the gene ends were 3 bases for V and 7 bases for J; bases not matched to a gene: 12. This CDR3 is 15 amino acids long. CDR1 and CDR2 (germline): SGHNT, YENEEA. CDR3: CASSLTSRRTGEQYF. The CDR3 nucleotides read TGTGCCAGCAGCTTGACTAGCCGTCGAACGGGGGAGCAGTACTTC.

This clone was seen a few times. The junction differs from germline at one of its ends, possibly a read error. This chain joins TRBV7-9 and TRBJ1-5; 8 positions agree with TRBD1. The germline V gene has CDR1 SEHNR and CDR2 FQNEAQ (reference sequence). This CDR3 has 13 residues. The CDR3 sequence is CASSSTGDQPQNF. The CDR3, as DNA: TGTGCCAGCAGCTCGACAGGGGATCAGCCCCAGAATTTT.

This clone came up once. The rearrangement uses TRBV2 and TRBJ1-3; possible D gene TRBD1, 6 bases. Germline CDR1 SNHLY, CDR2 FYNNEI. The CDR3 is made up of 13 amino acids. Trimming left V 6 bases short and J 4 bases short, with 10 bases between. The CDR3 bases are TGTGCCAGCAGCCTTACAGGGGGAAACACCATATATTTT. Translation: CASSLTGGNTIYF.

This clone showed up just a few times. This chain uses TRBV28 with TRBJ2-1; a weak D match, TRBD1 (6 bases). CDR1 and CDR2 (germline): MDHEN, SYDVKM. Trimming pared 0 bases from V and 2 bases from J, leaving 8 bases between. The CDR3 consists of 15 residues. This chain's CDR3 is CASSLWDRPYNEQFF. CDR3 nucleotides: TGTGCCAGCAGTTTATGGGACAGACCCTACAATGAGCAGTTCTTC.